A single sample gave rise to the 27 T cell receptor beta chains below, sequenced in a study of blood T cell repertoires in COVID-19. The protocol was immunoSEQ multiplex PCR, while the TCRdb copy is restricted to in-frame clones and leaves out a portion. The data show fewer than 500,000 clones, 75% to 90% seen once. The specimen sequenced was PBMCs or T cells enriched from blood (not recorded which). Receptors originate from a woman between 18 and 29 years old who had recovered from COVID-19.

This clone turned up a few times. As DNA, the CDR3 is TGTGCCATCACCGGGGGTATGGGAAACACCATATATTTT. Translated: CAITGGMGNTIYF. The chain couples TRBV10-3 to TRBJ1-3, with a possible D match to TRBD1 (5 bases). The ends were cut back, 7 bases at V and 4 bases at J, with 11 bases in the middle. Germline-derived CDR1 and CDR2 are ENHRY and SYGVKD. This CDR3 comprises 13 residues.

This chain joins TRBV10-3 and TRBJ2-7; 8 positions match TRBD1. Germline V gene data show CDR1 as ENHRY and CDR2 as SYGVKD. With V trimmed by 11 bases and J by 0 bases, 9 bases remained unmatched. This CDR3 spans 14 amino acids. The chain's CDR3 is CAAQQGDLSYEQYF. CDR3 nucleotide sequence: TGTGCCGCCCAACAGGGGGACCTCTCCTACGAGCAGTACTTC.

The chain employs TRBV5-1 and TRBJ2-1; possible D gene TRBD2, 6 bases. The CDR3 is made up of 15 amino acids. V lost 2 bases, J lost 2 bases, and 11 bases lay in between. Germline CDR1 is SGHRS and CDR2 is YFSETQ. Here the CDR3 DNA reads TGCGCCAGCAGCTTAGGAGGGGTCCCCTACAATGAGCAGTTCTTC. This gives the protein CASSLGGVPYNEQFF.

A remark on this clone: The same CDR3 arises from other DNA sequences in this sample as well. V and J are TRBV5-6 and TRBJ1-4; tentatively, D is TRBD1 (6 bases). Trimming took 4 bases from V and 8 from J, leaving 18 bases between them. There are 15 residues in the CDR3. Germline V gives CDR1 SGHDT, CDR2 YYEEEE. This chain's CDR3 is CASSLSRGSGEKLFF. CDR3 nucleotide sequence: TGTGCCAGCAGCCTGTCCAGGGGATCGGGGGAAAAACTGTTTTTT.

The rearrangement uses TRBV5-1 and TRBJ2-1; the match to TRBD2 covers 7 bases. The CDR3 is made up of 14 amino acids. J lost 9 bases, V lost 0 bases, and 6 bases had no gene match. CDR1 is SGHRS and CDR2 is YFSETQ in the germline V gene. The CDR3 nucleotides are TGCGCCAGCAGCTTGGATGCGGGGGTAGGTGAGCAGTTCTTC. It specifies CASSLDAGVGEQFF.

The CDR3 region is CASGRGGQSGDTQYF. CDR3 coding DNA: TGTGCCAGCGGGCGGGGGGGCCAGTCAGGAGATACGCAGTATTTT. The chain is built from TRBV6-5 and TRBJ2-3; 9 bases map to TRBD2. Germline CDR1 and CDR2: MNHEY and SVGAGI. Losses at the gene ends were 8 bases for V and 5 bases for J; bases not matched to a gene: 11. CDR3 size: 15 residues.

The chain joins TRBV10-3 to TRBJ2-7; 11 bases fit TRBD2. CDR3 length equals 15 residues. V was pared by 0 bases and J by 5 bases, with 3 bases of the junction left unmatched. CDR1 and CDR2 from the germline V gene are ENHRY and SYGVKD. The CDR3 sequence: CAISESTLAGDEQYF. DNA of the CDR3: TGTGCCATCAGTGAGTCGACACTAGCGGGGGACGAGCAGTACTTC.

The rearrangement joins TRBV6-5 to TRBJ2-5, with D possibly matching TRBD1 (6 bases). The CDR3 extends over 13 amino acids. V was clipped by 7 bases and J by 0 bases, with 9 bases between them. The germline V gene encodes CDR1 MNHEY and CDR2 SVGAGI. CDR3 coding DNA: TGTGCCAGCACCCAGGGGTACCAAGAGACCCAGTACTTC. Residues: CASTQGYQETQYF.

CDR3 amino acids: CASSYGAGWGEQFF. In DNA form, the CDR3 reads TGTGCCAGCAGTTACGGTGCAGGGTGGGGTGAGCAGTTCTTC. The V gene is TRBV6-5, the J gene TRBJ2-1, with D possibly TRBD1 on 5 matching bases. The germline V and J ends were trimmed by 2 bases and 9 bases, with 14 bases remaining between them. This CDR3 comprises 14 residues. Germline lookup yields CDR1 MNHEY and CDR2 SVGAGI.

This chain joins TRBV11-1 and TRBJ1-1; tentative D call: TRBD1 (5 bases). The germline V gene has CDR1 SGHAT and CDR2 FQDESV (reference sequence). The CDR3 contains 12 residues. Between the trimmed V and J ends, which lost 1 base and 11 bases, there was a span of 11 bases. CDR3 region: CASSLVVGTAFF. The CDR3, as DNA: TGTGCCAGCAGCTTAGTGGTCGGGACTGCTTTCTTT.

This chain uses TRBV6-1 with TRBJ1-1, with D unclear. V lost 2 bases and J lost 1, with 11 bases in between. The CDR3 length is 15 residues. From germline, CDR1 is MNHNS and CDR2 SASEGT. This chain's CDR3 is CASSEFYGENTEAFF. The CDR3 DNA reads TGTGCCAGCAGTGAATTCTACGGAGAGAACACTGAAGCTTTCTTT.

The J gene is TRBJ2-3, the V gene TRBV11-3; a possible D gene is TRBD1 (6 bases). CDR1 is SGHNT and CDR2 is YENEEA in the germline V gene. The CDR3 has 13 residues. Trimming took 5 bases from V and 5 from J, leaving 11 bases between them. The DNA of the CDR3 is TGTGCCAGCAGCGTCGAGGGGGAAGATACGCAGTATTTT. This translates into CASSVEGEDTQYF.

V gene TRBV19 combines with J gene TRBJ1-6; 7 bases fit TRBD1. This CDR3 has 13 residues. Germline V lookup: CDR1 LNHDA, CDR2 SQIVND (reference sequence). The junction had 4 bases not matched to a gene; V was cut back by 5 bases and J by 9 bases. CDR3 in amino acids: CASSWGQTSPLHF. CDR3 DNA: TGTGCCAGTAGTTGGGGACAGACTTCACCCCTCCACTTT.

This chain links TRBV5-6 with TRBJ2-1; 8 positions agree with TRBD2. Germline lookup yields CDR1 SGHDT and CDR2 YYEEEE. Trimming removed 2 bases from V and 5 bases from J; junction bases left unmatched: 3. The CDR3 runs 14 residues. CDR3 in DNA: TGTGCCAGCAGCTTCGGGGGGGTGGACAATGAGCAGTTCTTC. Encoded protein: CASSFGGVDNEQFF.

This chain uses TRBV18 with TRBJ1-1; D is perhaps TRBD1 (5 bases). Trimming removed 1 base at V and 3 bases at J, with 9 bases between. This CDR3 comprises 14 residues. Germline V CDR1 and CDR2: KGHSH, LQKENI. This CDR3 is CASSPRWDYTEAFF. The DNA of the CDR3 is TGTGCCAGCTCACCACGCTGGGACTACACTGAAGCTTTCTTT.

The gene calls are TRBV5-1 and TRBJ2-2; TRBD1 aligns across 8 bases. The CDR3 spans 13 residues. CDR1 SGHRS and CDR2 YFSETQ come from the germline V gene. Trimming removed 6 bases from V and 7 bases from J; junction bases left unmatched: 5. The CDR3 nucleotides read TGCGCCAGCACAGGGGGCGCCGGCGGGGAGCTGTTTTTT. This encodes CASTGGAGGELFF. Combining the CDR3 with reference TRBV5-1 and TRBJ2-2 gives the whole variable domain KAGVTQTPRYLIKTRGQQVTLSCSPISGHRSVSWYQQTPGQGLQFLFEYFSETQRNKGNFPGRFSGRQFSNSRSEMNVSTLELGDSALYLCASTGGAGGELFFGEGSRLTVL.

This clone was counted a single time. The chain combines TRBV25-1 with TRBJ2-7; weak D call: TRBD1 (5 bases). The length of the CDR3 is 14 residues. V lost 10 bases and J lost 3, with 19 bases in between. Germline V lookup: CDR1 MGHDK, CDR2 SYGVNS. Here the CDR3 reads CATSRGSGVYEQYF. The CDR3 DNA reads TGTGCCACCTCTAGGGGTAGTGGAGTCTACGAGCAGTACTTC.

The chain carries TRBV6-5 and TRBJ2-7; a possible D gene is TRBD1 (6 bases). Trimming pared 10 bases from V and 2 bases from J, leaving 21 bases between. The germline V gene encodes CDR1 MNHEY and CDR2 SVGAGI. CDR3 length: 15 residues. CDR3 DNA sequence: TGTGCCAACAAGGGCTCGGGTCAGGGGACCTACGAGCAGTACTTC. It specifies CANKGSGQGTYEQYF.

This clone was detected only a few times. V gene TRBV10-1 combines with J gene TRBJ2-7, with 10 bases aligning to TRBD2. The V segment lost 9 bases and the J segment 4 bases; nucleotides outside the gene matches: 21. CDR3 size: 18 residues. CDR1 is WNHNN, CDR2 SYGVQD, per germline (reference sequence). This CDR3 reads CARTLRGISGGNCYEQYF. The CDR3 bases are TGCGCCAGGACCCTAAGGGGTATTAGCGGGGGGAATTGTTACGAGCAGTACTTC.

The chain combines TRBV5-1 with TRBJ1-5; no reliable D call. Between the trimmed V and J ends, which lost 0 bases and 5 bases, there was a span of 12 bases. CDR1 and CDR2 (germline): SGHRS, YFSETQ. This CDR3 region has 15 residues. This chain's CDR3 is CASSLGGLEDQPQHF. In DNA form, the CDR3 reads TGCGCCAGCAGCTTGGGAGGGCTAGAGGATCAGCCCCAGCATTTT.

This clone was found once. This chain connects TRBV5-1 to TRBJ2-3, with no clear D. The germline V and J ends were trimmed by 5 bases and 2 bases, with 6 bases remaining between them. Germline lookup yields CDR1 SGHRS and CDR2 YFSETQ. The CDR3 sequence is 12 residues long. The CDR3 DNA sequence: TGCGCCAGCAGACACAACACAGATACGCAGTATTTT. Protein: CASRHNTDTQYF. Full variable domain (outside the CDR3, taken from reference TRBV5-1 and TRBJ2-3): KAGVTQTPRYLIKTRGQQVTLSCSPISGHRSVSWYQQTPGQGLQFLFEYFSETQRNKGNFPGRFSGRQFSNSRSEMNVSTLELGDSALYLCASRHNTDTQYFGPGTRLTVL.

This chain links TRBV7-2 with TRBJ2-2; D possibly corresponds to TRBD2 (7 bases). Trimming pared 4 bases from V and 4 bases from J, leaving 13 bases between. CDR1 is SGHTA and CDR2 is FQGNSA in the germline V gene. This CDR3 contains 15 residues. CDR3 coding DNA: TGTGCCAGCAGCTATATGGGGGGGGCCACCGGGGAGCTGTTTTTT. Translating gives CASSYMGGATGELFF. Combining the CDR3 with reference TRBV7-2 and TRBJ2-2 gives the whole variable domain GAGVSQSPSNKVTEKGKDVELRCDPISGHTALYWYRQSLGQGLEFLIYFQGNSAPDKSGLPSDRFSAERTGGSVSTLTIQRTQQEDSAVYLCASSYMGGATGELFFGEGSRLTVL.

V and J are TRBV29-1 and TRBJ1-2; tentative D call: TRBD1 (5 bases). Deletions cut 4 bases from V and 6 bases from J, with 15 bases between. CDR1 SQVTM and CDR2 ANQGSEA come from the germline V gene. The CDR3 sequence is 13 residues long. The CDR3 nucleotides read TGCAGCGTTGGAGATCCGGGACTGGATGGCTACACCTTC. The encoded protein is CSVGDPGLDGYTF.

This clone came up once. The rearrangement uses TRBV7-2 and TRBJ1-1, with D possibly TRBD1 on 6 matching bases. This CDR3 contains 14 residues. The germline gives CDR1 SGHTA, CDR2 FQGNSA. Trimming stripped 8 bases from V and 4 bases from J, with 17 bases between. CDR3 coding DNA: TGTGCCAGCCGTAGGGGGGGGCAGAGCACTGAAGCTTTCTTT. Translating it yields CASRRGGQSTEAFF. The whole variable domain, filled in from reference TRBV7-2 and TRBJ1-1, reads GAGVSQSPSNKVTEKGKDVELRCDPISGHTALYWYRQSLGQGLEFLIYFQGNSAPDKSGLPSDRFSAERTGGSVSTLTIQRTQQEDSAVYLCASRRGGQSTEAFFGQGTRLTVV.

The rearrangement joins TRBV5-4 to TRBJ1-2; TRBD1 might be the D (6 bases). This CDR3 contains 16 residues. Trimming stripped 2 bases from V and 5 bases from J, with 19 bases between. Germline V gene data show CDR1 as SGHNT and CDR2 as YYREEE (reference sequence). DNA of the CDR3: TGTGCCAGCAGCTTATCCCGCCAGGGGCCCCCTTATGGCTACACCTTC. It specifies CASSLSRQGPPYGYTF.

The chain carries TRBV7-2 and TRBJ2-5; 11 bases align to TRBD2. The germline V gene encodes CDR1 SGHTA and CDR2 FQGNSA. Trimming cost V 3 bases and J 5 bases; bases outside gene matches: 8. This CDR3 comprises 16 residues. CDR3 nucleotide sequence: TGTGCCAGCAGCTTGTGGCTAGCGGGGGGTTGGGAGACCCAGTACTTC. Its translation is CASSLWLAGGWETQYF.

The chain couples TRBV5-8 to TRBJ1-1; no clear D. The CDR3 totals 14 residues. Germline CDR1 and CDR2: SGHTS and YDEGEE. V lost 0 bases, J lost 0 bases, and 6 bases lay in between. CDR3 bases: TGTGCCAGCAGCTTGGGTGAGGTGAACACTGAAGCTTTCTTT. Amino acids: CASSLGEVNTEAFF.